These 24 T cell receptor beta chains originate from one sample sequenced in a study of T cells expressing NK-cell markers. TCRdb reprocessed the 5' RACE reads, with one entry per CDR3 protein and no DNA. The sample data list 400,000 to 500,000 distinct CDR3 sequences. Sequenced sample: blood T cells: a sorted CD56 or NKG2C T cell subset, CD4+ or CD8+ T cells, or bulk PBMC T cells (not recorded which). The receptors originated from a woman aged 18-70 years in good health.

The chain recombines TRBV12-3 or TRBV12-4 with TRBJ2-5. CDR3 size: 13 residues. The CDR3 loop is CASTQRDQETQYF.

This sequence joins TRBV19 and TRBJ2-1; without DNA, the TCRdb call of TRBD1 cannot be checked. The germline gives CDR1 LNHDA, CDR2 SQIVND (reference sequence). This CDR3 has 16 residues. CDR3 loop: CASSGRQGGLGNEQFF. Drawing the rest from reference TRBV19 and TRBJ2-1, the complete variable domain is DGGITQSPKYLFRKEGQNVTLSCEQNLNHDAMYWYRQDPGQGLRLIYYSQIVNDFQKGDIAEGYSVSREKKESFPLTVTSAQKNPTAFYLCASSGRQGGLGNEQFFGPGTRLTVL.

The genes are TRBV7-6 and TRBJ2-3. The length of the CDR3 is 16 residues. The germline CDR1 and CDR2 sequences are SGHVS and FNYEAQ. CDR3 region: CASSLSGSSSTDTQYF.

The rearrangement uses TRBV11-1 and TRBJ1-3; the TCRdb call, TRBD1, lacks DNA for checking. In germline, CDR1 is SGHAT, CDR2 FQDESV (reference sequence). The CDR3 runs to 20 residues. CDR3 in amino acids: CASSLDGVGAEGTPGNTIYF.

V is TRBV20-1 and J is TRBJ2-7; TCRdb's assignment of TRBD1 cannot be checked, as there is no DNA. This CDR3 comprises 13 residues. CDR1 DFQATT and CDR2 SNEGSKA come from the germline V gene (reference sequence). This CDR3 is CSARPSGPYEQYF.

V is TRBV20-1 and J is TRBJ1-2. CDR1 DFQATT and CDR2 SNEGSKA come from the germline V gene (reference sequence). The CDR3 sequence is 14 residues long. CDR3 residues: CSAEKGPTNYGYTF.

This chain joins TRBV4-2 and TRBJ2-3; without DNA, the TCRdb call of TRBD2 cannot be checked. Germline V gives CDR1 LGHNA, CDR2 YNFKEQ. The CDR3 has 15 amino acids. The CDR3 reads CASSQGARSTDTQYF.

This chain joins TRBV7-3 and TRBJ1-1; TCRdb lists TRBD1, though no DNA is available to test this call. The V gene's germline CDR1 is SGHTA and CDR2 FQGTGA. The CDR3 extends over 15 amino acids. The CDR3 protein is CASSPTPTENTEAFF.

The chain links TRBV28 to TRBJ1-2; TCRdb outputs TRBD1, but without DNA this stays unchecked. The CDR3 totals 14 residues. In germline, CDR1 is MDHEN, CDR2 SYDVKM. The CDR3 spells CASSLVAGGYGYTF.

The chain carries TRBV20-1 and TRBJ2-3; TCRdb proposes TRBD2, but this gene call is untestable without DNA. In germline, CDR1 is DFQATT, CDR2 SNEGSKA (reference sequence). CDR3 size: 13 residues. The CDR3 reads CSVRETEADTQYF.

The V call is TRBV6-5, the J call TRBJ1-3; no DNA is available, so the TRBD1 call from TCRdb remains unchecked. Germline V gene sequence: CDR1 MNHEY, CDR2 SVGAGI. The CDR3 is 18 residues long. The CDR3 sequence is CASSYSRTGTGAGNTIYF.

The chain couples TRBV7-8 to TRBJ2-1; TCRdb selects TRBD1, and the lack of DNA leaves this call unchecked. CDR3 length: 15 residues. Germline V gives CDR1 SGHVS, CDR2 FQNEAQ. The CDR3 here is CASSSGTGGRNEQFF.

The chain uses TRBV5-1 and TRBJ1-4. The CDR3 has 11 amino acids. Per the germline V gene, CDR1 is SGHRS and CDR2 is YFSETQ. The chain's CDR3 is CASSSAEKLFF.

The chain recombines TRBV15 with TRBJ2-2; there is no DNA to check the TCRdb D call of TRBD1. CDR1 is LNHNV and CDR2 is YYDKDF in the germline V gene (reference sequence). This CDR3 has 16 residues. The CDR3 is CATSREGTGVDGELFF.

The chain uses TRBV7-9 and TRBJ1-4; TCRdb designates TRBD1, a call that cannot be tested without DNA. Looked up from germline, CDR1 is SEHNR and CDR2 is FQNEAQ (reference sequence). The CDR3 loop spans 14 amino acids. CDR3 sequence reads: CASSSSGGSEKLFF.

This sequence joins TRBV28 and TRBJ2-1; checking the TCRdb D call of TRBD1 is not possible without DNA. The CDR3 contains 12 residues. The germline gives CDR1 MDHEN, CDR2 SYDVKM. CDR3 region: CASSLGRGRNFF.

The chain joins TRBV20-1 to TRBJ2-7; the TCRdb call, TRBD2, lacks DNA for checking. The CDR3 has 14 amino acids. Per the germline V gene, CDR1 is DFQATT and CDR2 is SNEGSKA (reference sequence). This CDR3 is CSARVAASTYEQYF.

The CDR3 loop is CRVAQSGYEQYF. V and J are TRBV20-1 and TRBJ2-7. CDR1 and CDR2 from the germline V gene are DFQATT and SNEGSKA (reference sequence). This CDR3 comprises 12 residues.

CDR3 amino acids: CASRAGDRDTDTQYF. The chain links TRBV5-4 to TRBJ2-3; TCRdb names TRBD1, which stays unverified in the absence of DNA. This CDR3 has 15 amino acids. Germline CDR1 is SGHNT and CDR2 is YYREEE (reference sequence).

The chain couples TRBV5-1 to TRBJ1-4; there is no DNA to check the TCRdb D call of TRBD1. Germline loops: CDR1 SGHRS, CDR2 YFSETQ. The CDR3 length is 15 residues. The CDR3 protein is CASSLEGRGEEKLFF.

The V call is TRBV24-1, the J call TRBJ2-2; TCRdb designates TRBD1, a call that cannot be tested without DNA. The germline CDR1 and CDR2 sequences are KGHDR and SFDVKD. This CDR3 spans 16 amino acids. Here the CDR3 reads CATSDIQGANTGELFF.

CDR3 sequence: CASSQDSVRGFGNQPQHF. The chain carries TRBV14 and TRBJ1-5; TCRdb's D call, TRBD1, is unchecked because there is no DNA. The length of the CDR3 is 18 residues. The V gene's germline CDR1 is SGHDN and CDR2 FVKESK.

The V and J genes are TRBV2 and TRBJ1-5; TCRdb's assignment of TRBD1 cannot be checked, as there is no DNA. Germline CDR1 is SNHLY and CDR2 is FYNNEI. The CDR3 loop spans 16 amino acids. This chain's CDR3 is CASSPKQSGGNQPQHF.

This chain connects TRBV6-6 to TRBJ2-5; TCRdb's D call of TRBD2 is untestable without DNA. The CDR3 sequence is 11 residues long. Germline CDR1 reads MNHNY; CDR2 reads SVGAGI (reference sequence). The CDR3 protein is CASWRQETQYF.